One sample yielded the 19 T cell receptor beta chains listed below, sequenced in a study of shared clonotypes between healthy human individuals. CD45RO-negative cells were positively selected for CCR7, leaving out terminally differentiated effector memory CD45RA+ cells. Measured with immunoSEQ multiplex PCR; TCRdb has only the in-frame clones, and not every one. The sample holds about 2 million clones, around 96% seen once. Material: naive CD8+ T cells sorted from blood. These receptors were collected from a young man in good health.

Points on this clone: The same CDR3 also results from other DNA sequences found in this sample. The chain combines TRBV9 with TRBJ2-2, with TRBD2 identical over 8 bases. The CDR3 totals 15 residues. The ends lost 0 bases at V and 5 bases at J; junction bases unmatched: 3. Germline CDR1 and CDR2: SGDLS and YYNGEE. CDR3 sequence reads: CASSVAGGLTGELFF. DNA for the CDR3: TGTGCCAGCAGCGTAGCGGGGGGGCTAACCGGGGAGCTGTTTTTT.

The V and J genes are TRBV2 and TRBJ2-7; D is unclear. V was pared by 7 bases and J by 0 bases, with 7 bases between. The CDR3 is 12 amino acids. Germline CDR1 reads SNHLY; CDR2 reads FYNNEI. The CDR3 sequence is CASIQSSYEQYF. Written as DNA, the CDR3 is TGTGCCAGCATTCAAAGCTCCTACGAGCAGTACTTC. Variable domain in full (rest from reference TRBV2 and TRBJ2-7): EPEVTQTPSHQVTQMGQEVILRCVPISNHLYFYWYRQILGQKVEFLVSFYNNEISEKSEIFDDQFSVERPDGSNFTLKIRSTKLEDSAMYFCASIQSSYEQYFGPGTRLTVT.

V gene TRBV6-5 combines with J gene TRBJ1-5; no firm D call. Per the germline V gene, CDR1 is MNHEY and CDR2 is SVGAGI. This CDR3 comprises 14 residues. V lost 0 bases and J lost 4, with 7 bases in between. The CDR3 loop reads CASSYSRTNQPQHF. CDR3 bases: TGTGCCAGCAGTTACTCGCGAACGAATCAGCCCCAGCATTTT.

The sample holds one count of this clone. V gene TRBV5-4 combines with J gene TRBJ2-1; tentative D call: TRBD1 (5 bases). Trimming took off 1 base at V and 6 bases at J, with 8 bases between the two ends. Germline V gene lookup returns CDR1 SGHNT and CDR2 YYREEE (reference sequence). The CDR3 contains 13 residues. The CDR3 DNA follows: TGTGCCAGCAGCTTGTTGGACATCAATGAGCAGTTCTTC. Its translation is CASSLLDINEQFF.

The rearrangement joins TRBV19 to TRBJ1-6; 9 nucleotides align to TRBD1. Looked up from germline, CDR1 is LNHDA and CDR2 is SQIVND (reference sequence). This CDR3 has 14 residues. V lost 9 bases to trimming and J lost 7 bases; unmatched junction nucleotides: 7. CDR3 bases: TGTGCCAGCGGACAGGGGCTGGGGAATTCACCCCTCCACTTT. Its translation: CASGQGLGNSPLHF. Drawing the rest from reference TRBV19 and TRBJ1-6, the complete variable domain is DGGITQSPKYLFRKEGQNVTLSCEQNLNHDAMYWYRQDPGQGLRLIYYSQIVNDFQKGDIAEGYSVSREKKESFPLTVTSAQKNPTAFYLCASGQGLGNSPLHFGNGTRLTVT.

J is TRBJ1-3 and V is TRBV6-1; unclear D gene. The CDR3 totals 15 residues. V was trimmed by 1 base and J by 4 bases, leaving 11 bases between them. CDR1 is MNHNS, CDR2 SASEGT, per germline. The CDR3 nucleotides read TGTGCCAGCAGTGAAGAACTCCCCGGGGGAAACACCATATATTTT. It translates to CASSEELPGGNTIYF.

The J gene is TRBJ1-1, the V gene TRBV11-2; D is unresolved. This CDR3 has 15 residues. Germline V CDR1 and CDR2: SGHAT, FQNNGV. V was cut by 1 base and J by 3 bases, with 12 bases left in between. CDR3 in amino acids: CASSLVEGGDTEAFF. The CDR3 DNA sequence: TGTGCCAGCAGCTTAGTTGAGGGCGGGGACACTGAAGCTTTCTTT. The whole variable domain, remainder taken from reference TRBV11-2 and TRBJ1-1, is EAGVAQSPRYKIIEKRQSVAFWCNPISGHATLYWYQQILGQGPKLLIQFQNNGVVDDSQLPKDRFSAERLKGVDSTLKIQPAKLEDSAVYLCASSLVEGGDTEAFFGQGTRLTVV.

The chain joins TRBV5-1 to TRBJ2-3; the D gene is possibly TRBD2 (5 bases). The CDR3 is made up of 15 amino acids. Per germline, CDR1 SGHRS and CDR2 YFSETQ. The ends were cut back, 2 bases at V and 9 bases at J, with 19 bases in the middle. CDR3 amino acids: CASSFGGGPIDTQYF. CDR3 bases: TGCGCCAGCAGCTTTGGAGGCGGCCCCATAGACACGCAGTATTTT.

The chain is built from TRBV5-4 and TRBJ2-3; 7 positions agree with TRBD1. V lost 5 bases, J lost 5 bases, and 2 bases stayed unmatched. Germline loops: CDR1 SGHNT, CDR2 YYREEE (reference sequence). The CDR3 length is 12 residues. CDR3 in amino acids: CASRAGGDTQYF. CDR3 nucleotide sequence: TGTGCCAGCAGGGCAGGGGGAGATACGCAGTATTTT.

The rearrangement joins TRBV6-1 to TRBJ2-2; 7 bases are a match to TRBD2. The junction had 9 bases not matched to a gene; V was cut back by 6 bases and J by 5 bases. The CDR3 has 15 residues. The germline CDR1 and CDR2 sequences are MNHNS and SASEGT. CDR3 sequence: CASRELDGGTGELFF. The CDR3 nucleotides read TGTGCCAGCAGAGAATTGGACGGGGGGACCGGGGAGCTGTTTTTT.

CDR3 loop: CASSRGVGRVSPLHF. In nucleotides, the CDR3 is TGCGCCAGCAGCAGGGGGGTTGGCCGGGTTTCACCCCTCCACTTT. This chain links TRBV5-1 with TRBJ1-6; D is perhaps TRBD1 (6 bases). This CDR3 contains 15 residues. The germline V and J ends were trimmed by 4 bases and 9 bases, with 17 bases remaining between them. Germline loops: CDR1 SGHRS, CDR2 YFSETQ.

This chain links TRBV19 with TRBJ2-7, with 10 bases aligning to TRBD1. Unmatched junction bases numbered 7, after V lost 3 bases and J lost 5 bases. Germline V gene data show CDR1 as LNHDA and CDR2 as SQIVND (reference sequence). This CDR3 contains 15 residues. In DNA form, the CDR3 reads TGTGCCAGTAGTATCTGGACAGGGGGGGGAAACGAGCAGTACTTC. Its protein is CASSIWTGGGNEQYF. Combining the CDR3 with reference TRBV19 and TRBJ2-7 gives the whole variable domain DGGITQSPKYLFRKEGQNVTLSCEQNLNHDAMYWYRQDPGQGLRLIYYSQIVNDFQKGDIAEGYSVSREKKESFPLTVTSAQKNPTAFYLCASSIWTGGGNEQYFGPGTRLTVT.

A remark on this clone: The identical CDR3 is also encoded by other nucleotide sequences in the sample. The chain employs TRBV9 and TRBJ1-1, with D unresolved. In germline, CDR1 is SGDLS, CDR2 YYNGEE. There are 15 residues in the CDR3. V lost 0 bases and J 0 bases, leaving 9 bases between the germline ends. CDR3 DNA sequence: TGTGCCAGCAGCGTAGGAGGGTCCATGAACACTGAAGCTTTCTTT. It codes for CASSVGGSMNTEAFF.

The chain joins TRBV7-3 to TRBJ2-7; no firm D call. Looked up from germline, CDR1 is SGHTA and CDR2 is FQGTGA. Trimming shortened V by 2 bases and J by 2 bases, and 7 bases separated the two germline ends. The CDR3 has 13 residues. This CDR3 reads CASSLGVAYEQYF. The DNA of the CDR3 is TGTGCCAGCAGCTTAGGGGTTGCCTACGAGCAGTACTTC.

With respect to this clone: Other DNA sequences within the sample encode an identical CDR3. The CDR3 DNA follows: TGTGCCAGTAGTTTCGGAAGCTCCTACGAGCAGTACTTC. Translation gives CASSFGSSYEQYF. The chain links TRBV19 to TRBJ2-7; no definite D call. The germline V and J ends were trimmed by 5 bases and 0 bases, with 8 bases remaining between them. The length of the CDR3 is 13 residues. Germline values: CDR1 LNHDA, CDR2 SQIVND (reference sequence).

The chain links TRBV30 to TRBJ2-7, with a tentative D call TRBD2 (6 bases). Trimming pared 3 bases from V and 1 base from J, leaving 13 bases between. The germline V gene has CDR1 GTSNPN and CDR2 SVGIG (reference sequence). This CDR3 spans 14 amino acids. The DNA of the CDR3 is TGTGCCTGGAGACCTCTAGCGTTGTCCTACGAGCAGTACTTC. Protein: CAWRPLALSYEQYF. Full variable domain (remainder filled in from reference TRBV30 and TRBJ2-7): SQTIHQWPATLVQPVGSPLSLECTVEGTSNPNLYWYRQAAGRGLQLLFYSVGIGQISSEVPQNLSASRPQDRQFILSSKKLLLSDSGFYLCAWRPLALSYEQYFGPGTRLTVT.

The V call is TRBV19, the J call TRBJ1-1; weak D call: TRBD1 (5 bases). The CDR3 is made up of 15 amino acids. CDR1 and CDR2 (germline): LNHDA, SQIVND (reference sequence). Trimming removed 3 bases from V and 1 base from J, with 12 bases in between. The CDR3 DNA reads TGTGCCAGTAGTATGCAGTTTCAGGGGAACACTGAAGCTTTCTTT. Residues: CASSMQFQGNTEAFF.

The V gene is TRBV19, the J gene TRBJ1-1; D remains ambiguous. Trimming pared 3 bases from V and 1 base from J, leaving 12 bases between. The CDR3 consists of 15 residues. The germline V gene encodes CDR1 LNHDA and CDR2 SQIVND (reference sequence). CDR3 region: CASSIYSTPNTEAFF. CDR3 coding DNA: TGTGCCAGTAGTATTTACAGCACACCGAACACTGAAGCTTTCTTT.

The chain is built from TRBV30 and TRBJ2-7; TRBD1 matches at 7 bases. Germline CDR1 and CDR2: GTSNPN and SVGIG (reference sequence). The CDR3 sequence is 11 residues long. V lost 7 bases and J lost 6; bases outside the gene matches: 6. CDR3 DNA sequence: TGTGCCTTTTCACAGGGGCCCGAGCAGTACTTC. It translates to CAFSQGPEQYF.